This T cell receptor (beta chain) originates from a study of cytomegalovirus exposure and HLA in healthy donors. Study-level points and caveats: Accurate HLA-A and HLA-B prediction from TCR beta sequences was reported for most subjects. A later analysis reported that several of the most significant clusters appeared to be linked to common viral pathogens, among them Epstein-Barr virus.

The study ran its PCR with 60 Vbeta and 13 Jbeta primers. TCRdb's copy holds only in-frame clones and misses some; the assay was immunoSEQ multiplex PCR. In the table there are tens of thousands of clones, 74% of which are singletons. V shed 3 bases and J shed 5 bases, with 14 bases lying between them. The CDR3 is 14 residues long. CDR1 is LNHDA and CDR2 is SQIVND in the germline V gene (reference sequence). Turning to this clone: The antigen is not known.

The clonotype comes from a young man in good health and CMV-seronegative. The chain joins TRBV19 to TRBJ2-7; D may be TRBD2 (6 bases). The sample was PBMCs. CDR3 DNA sequence: TGTGCCAGTAGTATTTCCGGGACTGGGAACGAGCAGTACTTC. The encoded protein is CASSISGTGNEQYF.